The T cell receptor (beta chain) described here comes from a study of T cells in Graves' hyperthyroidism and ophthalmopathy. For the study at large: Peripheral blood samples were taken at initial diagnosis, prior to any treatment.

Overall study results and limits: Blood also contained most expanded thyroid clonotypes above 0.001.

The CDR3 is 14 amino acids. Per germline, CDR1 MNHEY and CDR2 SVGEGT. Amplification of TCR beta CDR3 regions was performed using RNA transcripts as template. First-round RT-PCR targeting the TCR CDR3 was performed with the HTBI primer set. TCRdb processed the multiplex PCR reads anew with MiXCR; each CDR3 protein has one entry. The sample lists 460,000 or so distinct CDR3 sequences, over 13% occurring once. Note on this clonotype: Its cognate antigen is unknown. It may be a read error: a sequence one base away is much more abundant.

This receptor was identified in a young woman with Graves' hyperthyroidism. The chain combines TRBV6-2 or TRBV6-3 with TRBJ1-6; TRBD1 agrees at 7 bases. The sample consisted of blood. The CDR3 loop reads CTSRRRGRGTTLHF. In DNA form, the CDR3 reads TGTACCAGCAGACGAAGGGGGCGCGGGACAACCCTCCACTTT.